This T cell receptor beta chain originates from a study of shared clonotypes between healthy human individuals. Notes on the study in general: Although depth was large, rarefaction showed that sequencing of the sorted subsets was incomplete. Larger estimated richness was generally seen in naive subsets than in memory subsets.

Using immunoSEQ multiplex PCR, the repertoire was profiled, and TCRdb retains in-frame clones only, with some absent. The data show millions of clones, with about 95% seen just once and about 1.1% held by the top ten. Germline loops: CDR1 MGHRA, CDR2 YSYEKL. The V end was cut by 0 bases, the J end by 0 bases, with 11 bases between. CDR3 length: 16 amino acids. Naive CD8 cells were CD45RO-negative, positively selected for CCR7, excluding terminally differentiated effector memory CD45RA+ cells. The healthy adult donors were HIV-negative and reported no recent acute infections or vaccinations. With regard to this clone: What it binds is unknown.

This TCR derives from a man aged 18 to 30 in good health. Sequencing was performed on naive CD8+ T cells sorted from blood. This sequence joins TRBV4-1 and TRBJ1-1; D is possibly TRBD1 (5 bases). The CDR3 spells CASSQERGNMNTEAFF. CDR3 sequence (DNA): TGCGCCAGCAGCCAAGAAAGGGGCAATATGAACACTGAAGCTTTCTTT.